These 32 T cell receptor delta chains were all obtained from the same sample, sequenced in a study of gamma delta lymphoproliferative disorders and STAT genes. TCRdb ran CATT on the multiplex PCR reads. The sample lists 3,100 or so delta-chain clones; roughly 1.1% were seen once. The receptor sequences were amplified from genomic DNA of peripheral blood mononuclear cells. Sequencing input: blood. These receptors came from a human donor in good health.

Remarks on this clone: A far larger clone is a single base away, which makes a read error likely. This sample includes further DNA sequences coding for the same CDR3. V gene TRDV2 combines with J gene TRDJ1, with TRDD3 identical over 10 bases. Germline V gives CDR1 GEAIGNYY, CDR2 EKD. CDR3 length: 18 residues. CDR3 bases: TGTGCCTGTGACCCGGTACTGGGGGATCCCATTGACACCGACAAACTCATCTTT. Amino acids: CACDPVLGDPIDTDKLIF.

This clone turned up a few times. A much larger clone differs from this one at a single base, so this may be a read error. The CDR3 coding sequence is TGTGCTCTTGGGGAACTAGCAAATTTTTACCGGGGACGCTCCTGGGACACCCGACAGATGTTTTTC. Translated: CALGELANFYRGRSWDTRQMFF. V gene TRDV1 combines with J gene TRDJ3; D perhaps matches TRDD3 (5 bases). CDR1 is TSWWSYY and CDR2 is QGS in the germline V gene. Trimming stripped 0 bases from V and 0 bases from J, with 21 bases between. The CDR3 sequence is 22 residues long.

This clone appeared a few times. The mismatch at residue 9 between this DNA's translation and the TCRdb protein of a much larger clone likely reflects a read error; the protein shown is translated from the DNA. The chain uses TRDV2 and TRDJ1; TRDD3 aligns across 8 bases. The germline CDR1 and CDR2 sequences are GEAIGNYY and EKD. The CDR3 sequence is 18 residues long. V gave up 3 bases and J gave up 0 bases; unmatched junction bases: 14. The CDR3 protein is CACDPVLGGPIDTDKLIF. Here the CDR3 DNA reads TGTGCCTGTGACCCGGTACTGGGGGGTCCCATTGACACCGATAAACTCATCTTT.

This clone was recorded a few times. TCRdb's entry gives the protein of a much larger clone, which mismatches this DNA's translation at residue 4, likely from a read error; the protein reported here is translated from the DNA. This chain's CDR3 is CACGTVRLGEEAHTDKLIF. The CDR3 DNA is TGTGCCTGTGGCACCGTCCGACTGGGGGAGGAGGCCCACACCGATAAACTCATCTTT. This chain links TRDV2 with TRDJ1, with TRDD3 matching over 9 bases. This CDR3 region has 19 residues. Germline values: CDR1 GEAIGNYY, CDR2 EKD.

This clone was seen a handful of times. TCRdb's listed protein matches a much larger clone and diverges from this DNA's translation at residue 3, likely through a read error; the protein shown comes from the DNA. V is TRDV2 and J is TRDJ1; 10 bases are a match to TRDD3. The CDR3 is 18 amino acids. Germline V gene data show CDR1 as GEAIGNYY and CDR2 as EKD. The CDR3 DNA sequence: TGTGCCCGTGACCCTATTGGGGGATACTCGTTGGACACCGATAAACTCATCTTT. This translates into CARDPIGGYSLDTDKLIF.

This clone is large by share. The sample holds other DNA sequences that translate to the same CDR3. The chain couples TRDV2 to TRDJ1, with a possible D match to TRDD3 (6 bases). V dropped 3 bases and J dropped 2 bases, with 18 bases sitting between them. Germline V gene data show CDR1 as GEAIGNYY and CDR2 as EKD. The CDR3 contains 16 residues. CDR3 protein: CACDPLGEGETDKLIF. The CDR3 coding sequence is TGTGCCTGTGACCCACTGGGAGAGGGGGAGACCGATAAACTCATCTTT.

The sample holds a few counts of this clone. A far bigger clonotype differs at one base, so this is likely a read error. The identical CDR3 is also encoded by other nucleotide sequences in the sample. CDR3 amino acids: CACDTAGISSWDTRQMFF. In DNA, the CDR3 is TGTGCCTGCGACACGGCGGGGATAAGCTCCTGGGACACCCGACAGATGTTTTTC. The chain uses TRDV2 and TRDJ3, with TRDD3 identical over 7 bases. The CDR3 consists of 18 residues. Germline lookup yields CDR1 GEAIGNYY and CDR2 EKD.

Comments on this clone: TCRdb records a much larger clone's protein for this DNA, with a difference at residue 5 that likely arises from a read error; the protein given is the translation of the DNA. The chain couples TRDV2 to TRDJ1; TRDD3 aligns across 10 bases. This CDR3 spans 18 amino acids. The V segment lost 3 bases and the J segment 0 bases; nucleotides outside the gene matches: 12. Germline V gene lookup returns CDR1 GEAIGNYY and CDR2 EKD. CDR3 DNA: TGTGCCTGTGACGCCCTAAAACGACTGGGGGATTACACCGATAAACTCATCTTT. It encodes CACDALKRLGDYTDKLIF.

This clone is termed medium-sized (0.01 to 0.1%). J is TRDJ1 and V is TRDV2; 12 bases line up with TRDD3. From germline, CDR1 is GEAIGNYY and CDR2 EKD. J lost 7 bases, V lost 5 bases, and 22 bases had no gene match. CDR3 length equals 19 residues. CDR3 coding DNA: TGTGCCTGTGCCAAGACGATAGCTGGGGGATACGATAGGGAGGCTAAACTCATCTTT. It yields the protein CACAKTIAGGYDREAKLIF.

This clone has just a few counts. The amino acid sequence in TCRdb belongs to a much larger clone and departs from this DNA's translation at residue 5, likely a sequencing read error; the sequence shown is translated from the DNA. The J gene is TRDJ1, the V gene TRDV2; 12 bases align to TRDD3. The CDR3 contains 18 residues. V lost 2 bases to trimming and J lost 1 base; unmatched junction nucleotides: 10. Germline values: CDR1 GEAIGNYY, CDR2 EKD. CDR3 in amino acids: CACDILRLGDTFTDKLIF. In DNA, the CDR3 is TGTGCCTGTGACATACTTCGCCTGGGGGATACGTTCACCGATAAACTCATCTTT.

The sample holds a few counts of this clone. The protein TCRdb lists belongs to a much larger clone and differs from this DNA's translation at residue 4, which points to a read error; the protein shown is made from the DNA. The sample holds other DNA sequences that translate to the same CDR3. This sequence joins TRDV2 and TRDJ1; D possibly corresponds to TRDD2 (6 bases). Per germline, CDR1 GEAIGNYY and CDR2 EKD. This CDR3 is built from 14 residues. CDR3 in amino acids: CACLPLQGTDKLIF. DNA of the CDR3: TGTGCCTGCCTTCCCCTTCAAGGCACCGATAAGCTCATCTTT.

This clone was detected a few times. TCRdb assigns this DNA the protein of a much larger clone, which departs from its translation at residue 15; this likely reflects a read error, and the protein shown comes from translating the DNA. This rearrangement joins TRDV2 to TRDJ1; possible D gene TRDD3, 5 bases. This CDR3 contains 17 residues. CDR1 and CDR2 from the germline V gene are GEAIGNYY and EKD. CDR3 DNA: TGTGCCTGTGACACCGTAGAAGCCCAAGGGGGTCACGATAAACACATCTTT. Its translation is CACDTVEAQGGHDKHIF.

This clone was observed a handful of times. A far larger clone is only one base removed, so a read error is likely. The sample has other DNA sequences that encode this CDR3 too. The chain links TRDV2 to TRDJ1; tentative D call: TRDD3 (6 bases). Germline assignment: CDR1 GEAIGNYY and CDR2 EKD. Trimming removed 3 bases from V and 0 bases from J, with 16 bases in between. The CDR3 length is 16 residues. The CDR3 nucleotides read TGTGCCTGTGACGGACTAGGGGGACTTAACACCGATAAACTCATCTTT. Amino acids: CACDGLGGLNTDKLIF.

This clone was recorded a few times. A far larger clone lies a single base away; this is likely a read error. Other DNA sequences in the same sample also yield this CDR3. The chain couples TRDV2 to TRDJ1, with 12 bases aligning to TRDD3. With V trimmed by 0 bases and J by 2 bases, 12 bases remained unmatched. Germline assignment: CDR1 GEAIGNYY and CDR2 EKD. This CDR3 comprises 19 residues. The CDR3: CACDTVPSGGYDQTDKLIF. DNA for the CDR3: TGTGCCTGTGACACCGTCCCATCTGGGGGATACGATCAGACCGATAAACTCATCTTT.

This clone was observed a handful of times. This is likely an artifact of a read error, given a far larger clone one base away. Other DNA sequences from this sample encode an identical CDR3 as well. The rearrangement uses TRDV2 and TRDJ3; D gene ambiguous. In germline, CDR1 is GEAIGNYY, CDR2 EKD. V was pared by 0 bases and J by 4 bases, with 15 bases between. The CDR3 is made up of 18 amino acids. CDR3 residues: CACDTGEAGSWDTRQMFF. The CDR3 nucleotides read TGTGCCTGTGACACCGGAGAGGCCGGCTCTTGGGACACCCGACAGATGTTTTTC.

This clone was counted a few times. TCRdb's protein for this DNA is that of a much larger clone and differs from the translation at residue 4, likely a read error; the protein shown is the DNA translation. The chain combines TRDV2 with TRDJ1; perhaps D is TRDD2 or TRDD3 (5 bases each). Germline V lookup: CDR1 GEAIGNYY, CDR2 EKD. CDR3 length equals 18 residues. In DNA form, the CDR3 reads TGTGCCTGTAACACCGTTGCCGGGGGTTCCTTGGCCACCGATAAACTCATCTTT. Translating gives CACNTVAGGSLATDKLIF.

The sample holds a few counts of this clone. The protein in TCRdb stems from a much larger clone and differs at residue 8 from this DNA's translation, likely a read error; here the protein is translated from the DNA. The J gene is TRDJ1, the V gene TRDV2; 7 nucleotides line up with TRDD3. Germline assignment: CDR1 GEAIGNYY and CDR2 EKD. Trimming cost V 0 bases and J 3 bases; bases outside gene matches: 21. The CDR3 loop spans 20 amino acids. The CDR3 loop is CACDTVAQGDPRGRSDKLIF. The CDR3 DNA sequence: TGTGCCTGTGACACCGTTGCCCAGGGGGATCCGAGAGGACGATCCGATAAACTCATCTTT.

Note on this clone: This likely came from a read error, as a far larger clone is one base away. Other DNA variants within this sample encode the same CDR3. CDR3: CACDTLGIHTDKLIF. Here the CDR3 DNA reads TGTGCCTGTGACACCTTAGGGATACACACCGATAAACTCATCTTT. This chain joins TRDV2 and TRDJ1, with 7 bases identical to TRDD3. Per the germline V gene, CDR1 is GEAIGNYY and CDR2 is EKD. This CDR3 contains 15 residues. J was trimmed by 0 bases and V by 0 bases; bases with no gene match: 3.

In the case of this clone: The protein given by TCRdb reflects a much larger clone and differs at residue 4 from this DNA's translation, likely from a read error; the protein shown is the DNA's translation. The rearrangement joins TRDV2 to TRDJ1, with 9 nucleotides matching TRDD3. CDR3 length: 17 amino acids. J lost 1 base, V lost 6 bases, and 14 bases had no gene match. Germline values: CDR1 GEAIGNYY, CDR2 EKD. CDR3 sequence: CACNPVLGEKITDKLIF. CDR3 DNA sequence: TGTGCCTGTAACCCCGTACTGGGGGAGAAAATCACCGATAAACTCATCTTT.

This clone was detected only a few times. Because the CDR3's place on the DNA is in doubt, the DNA is left out and the CDR3 is given as listed by TCRdb. The V gene lacks a call, and TRDJ1 is the J gene; the table gives TRDD3 as D, unverified against the DNA. The CDR3 has 24 amino acids, counting both end residues. The CDR3 sequence: CSVLLCSKRGGGGYAVFATDKLIF.

About this clone itself: Translating this DNA gives a protein that differs at residue 13 from the TCRdb one, which belongs to a much larger clone; a read error is likely, and the protein shown is this translation. This sequence joins TRDV2 and TRDJ1; 7 bases agree with TRDD3. The CDR3 is 16 residues long. Per the germline V gene, CDR1 is GEAIGNYY and CDR2 is EKD. The CDR3 protein is CACDTVGGSYTDRLIF. CDR3 in DNA: TGTGCCTGTGACACCGTGGGGGGATCCTATACCGATAGACTCATCTTT.

This clone turned up a few times. TCRdb's entry gives the protein of a much larger clone, which mismatches this DNA's translation at residue 5, likely from a read error; the protein reported here is translated from the DNA. The V call is TRDV2, the J call TRDJ3; 12 bases fit TRDD3. CDR3 length equals 21 residues. From germline, CDR1 is GEAIGNYY and CDR2 EKD. V shed 3 bases, J shed 2 bases, and the junction held 13 bases outside the gene matches. DNA for the CDR3: TGTGCCTGTGACTCGGTTGAACTGGGGGATACTACGGCCTGGGACACCCGACAGATGTTTTTC. Protein sequence: CACDSVELGDTTAWDTRQMFF.

About this clone: The mismatch at residue 8 between this DNA's translation and the TCRdb protein of a much larger clone likely reflects a read error; the protein shown is translated from the DNA. The chain recombines TRDV2 with TRDJ1; D unresolved. Trimming stripped 3 bases from V and 4 bases from J, with 14 bases between. The CDR3 spans 14 residues. Per germline, CDR1 GEAIGNYY and CDR2 EKD. The CDR3 DNA reads TGTGCCTGTGACGCTGTACAGGAGAGCGATAAACTCATCTTT. As protein: CACDAVQESDKLIF.

About this clone: The translation of this DNA and the TCRdb protein of a much larger clone differ at residue 17, probably owing to a read error; the protein shown here is translated from the DNA. The gene calls are TRDV2 and TRDJ1; TRDD3 is a possible D gene (6 bases). The CDR3 has 19 amino acids. In germline, CDR1 is GEAIGNYY, CDR2 EKD. CDR3 nucleotide sequence: TGTGCCTGTGACCCGCTTAACTTGCTGGGGACCTCCTTTACCGATAAACCCATCTTT. Protein product: CACDPLNLLGTSFTDKPIF.

This clone was counted a few times. Given a far larger clone just one base away, this is likely a sequencing read error. Other DNA sequences in this sample translate to the same CDR3. The rearrangement uses TRDV2 and TRDJ1; weak D call: TRDD3 (6 bases). The CDR3 is 20 residues long. Germline values: CDR1 GEAIGNYY, CDR2 EKD. V was shortened by 2 bases and J by 1 base, with 28 bases between the two germline ends. The CDR3 is CACDRVGGLGDTRSTDKLIF. In nucleotides, the CDR3 is TGTGCCTGTGACAGGGTCGGCGGGCTGGGAGATACGAGGAGCACCGATAAACTCATCTTT.

Points on this clone: The protein TCRdb gives is from a much larger clone and does not agree with this DNA's translation at residue 7, likely a read error; the protein shown here comes from the DNA. The rearrangement joins TRDV2 to TRDJ1, with D tentatively TRDD3 (6 bases). CDR3 length equals 15 residues. V lost 1 base to trimming and J lost 2 bases, with 13 bases between them. Germline V gene lookup returns CDR1 GEAIGNYY and CDR2 EKD. The CDR3 DNA follows: TGTGCCTGTGACACTGGGGGTCTTTCTACCGATAAACTCATCTTT. This encodes CACDTGGLSTDKLIF.

A remark on this clone: Given a far larger clone just one base away, this is likely a sequencing read error. Different DNA sequences within this sample yield the same CDR3. The V and J genes are TRDV2 and TRDJ3; D uncertain. Germline V gene sequence: CDR1 GEAIGNYY, CDR2 EKD. The CDR3 length is 16 residues. V was pared by 7 bases and J by 0 bases, with 12 bases between. The CDR3 DNA reads TGTGCCTGCGACCTGGTTAGCTCCTGGGACACCCGACAGATGTTTTTC. Protein product: CACDLVSSWDTRQMFF.

This clone was recorded a few times. TCRdb assigns this DNA the protein of a much larger clone, which departs from its translation at residue 18; this likely reflects a read error, and the protein shown comes from translating the DNA. The J gene is given as TRDJ1, and the V gene is not called; the table's D call, TRDD3, has no DNA check behind it. This CDR3 has 21 amino acids. CDR3 residues: CASLLWGITGWHVGILPWLIF. In DNA, the CDR3 is TGTGCCTCCCTCCTCTGGGGGATAACCGGATGGCATGTAGGTATTTTACCATGGCTCATCTTT.

Notes on this clone: The protein that TCRdb holds for this DNA derives from a much larger clone and differs from the translated DNA at residue 11, which likely indicates a read error; the protein shown here is translated from the DNA. The chain joins TRDV2 to TRDJ1; perhaps TRDD3 as D (5 bases). CDR1 is GEAIGNYY, CDR2 EKD, per germline. This CDR3 has 14 amino acids. CDR3 sequence (DNA): TGTGCCTGTGACGCTGTACAGGGGAGCGATGAACTCATCTTT. This sequence encodes CACDAVQGSDELIF.

Note on this clone: A single base is all that separates this from a far larger clone, so a read error is likely. Additional DNA sequences in this sample encode the identical CDR3. The chain joins TRDV2 to TRDJ1; 13 nucleotides line up with TRDD3. V was clipped by 4 bases and J by 1 base; unmatched bases: 14. The germline CDR1 and CDR2 sequences are GEAIGNYY and EKD. The CDR3 runs to 19 residues. CDR3 bases: TGTGCCTGTGATACTGTTGGAGTACTGGGGGATACGAGCACCGATAAACTCATCTTT. It encodes CACDTVGVLGDTSTDKLIF.

This clone was observed a few times. The protein given by TCRdb reflects a much larger clone and differs at residue 4 from this DNA's translation, likely from a read error; the protein shown is the DNA's translation. The rearrangement uses TRDV2 and TRDJ1; a weak D match, TRDD3 (5 bases). The CDR3 is 17 amino acids. Germline V lookup: CDR1 GEAIGNYY, CDR2 EKD. This chain's CDR3 is CACGTLPGPDPSNKLIF. Written as DNA, the CDR3 is TGTGCCTGTGGCACCCTCCCTGGGCCTGACCCTAGCAATAAACTCATCTTT.

Concerning this clone: TCRdb pairs this DNA with a much larger clone's protein that differs at residue 4, likely a read error; the protein shown was translated from the DNA. The J gene is TRDJ3, the V gene TRDV2, with 11 bases that match TRDD3. This CDR3 comprises 21 residues. Trimming removed 5 bases from V and 0 bases from J; junction bases left unmatched: 14. In germline, CDR1 is GEAIGNYY, CDR2 EKD. As DNA, the CDR3 is TGTGCCTGTGTCTCAGTACTGGGGGATATCAGCAGCTCCTGGGACACCCGACAGATGTTTTTC. Its translation is CACVSVLGDISSSWDTRQMFF.